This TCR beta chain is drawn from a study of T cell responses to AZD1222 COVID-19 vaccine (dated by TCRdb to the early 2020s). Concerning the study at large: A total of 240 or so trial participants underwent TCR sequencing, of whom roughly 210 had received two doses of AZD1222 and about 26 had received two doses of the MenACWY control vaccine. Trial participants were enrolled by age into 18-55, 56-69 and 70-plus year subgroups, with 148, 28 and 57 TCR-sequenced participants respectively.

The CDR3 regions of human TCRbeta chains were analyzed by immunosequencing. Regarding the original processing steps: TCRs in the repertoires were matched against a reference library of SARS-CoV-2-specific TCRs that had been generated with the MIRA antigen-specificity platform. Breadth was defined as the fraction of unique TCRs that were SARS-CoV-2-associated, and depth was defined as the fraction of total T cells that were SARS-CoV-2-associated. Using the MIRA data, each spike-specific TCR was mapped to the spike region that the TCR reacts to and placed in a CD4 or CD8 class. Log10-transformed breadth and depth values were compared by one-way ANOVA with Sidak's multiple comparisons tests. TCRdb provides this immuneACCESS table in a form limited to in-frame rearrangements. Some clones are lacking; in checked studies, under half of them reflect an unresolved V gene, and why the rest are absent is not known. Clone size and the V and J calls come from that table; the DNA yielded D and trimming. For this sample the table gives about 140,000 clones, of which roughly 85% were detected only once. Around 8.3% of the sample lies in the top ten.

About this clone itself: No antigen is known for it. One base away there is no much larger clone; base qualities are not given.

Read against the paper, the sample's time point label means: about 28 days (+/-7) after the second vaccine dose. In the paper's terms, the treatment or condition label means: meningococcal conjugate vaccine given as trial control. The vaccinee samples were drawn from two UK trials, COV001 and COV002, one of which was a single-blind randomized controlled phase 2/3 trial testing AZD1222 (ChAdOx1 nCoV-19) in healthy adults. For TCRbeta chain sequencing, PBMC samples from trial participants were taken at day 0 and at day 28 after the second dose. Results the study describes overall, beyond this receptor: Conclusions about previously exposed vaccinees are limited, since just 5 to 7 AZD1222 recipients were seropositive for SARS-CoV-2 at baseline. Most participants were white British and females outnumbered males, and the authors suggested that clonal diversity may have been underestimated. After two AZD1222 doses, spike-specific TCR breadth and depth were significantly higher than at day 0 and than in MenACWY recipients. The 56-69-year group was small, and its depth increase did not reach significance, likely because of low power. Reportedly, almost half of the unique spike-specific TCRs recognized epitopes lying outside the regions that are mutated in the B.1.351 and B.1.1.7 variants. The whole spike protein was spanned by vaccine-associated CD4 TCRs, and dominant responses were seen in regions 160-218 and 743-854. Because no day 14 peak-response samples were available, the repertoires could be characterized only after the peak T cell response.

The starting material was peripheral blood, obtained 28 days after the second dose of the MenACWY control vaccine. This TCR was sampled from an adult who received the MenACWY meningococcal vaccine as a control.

The bases read TGTGCCAGCAGCATCGACCGGGACAGAGAGGACACCGGGGAGCTGTTTTTT. The encoded protein is CASSIDRDREDTGELFF. The sequence links TRBV27 to TRBJ2-2, with 7 middle bases fitting TRBD1. Ends trimmed: V by 6 bases, J by 3 bases; bases unmatched to a gene: 13. Reading the germline V gene (reference sequence) gives CDR1 MNHEY and CDR2 SMNVEV. Taken from cysteine to phenylalanine, the CDR3 has 17 residues. Only CDR3 DNA is held: 51 bases, read in frame from base 1.